This TCR beta chain was sequenced during a study of regulatory T cells in long-lasting Graves disease. This clonotype appeared a few times. The CDR3 runs 15 residues. CDR1 ENHRY and CDR2 SYGVKD come from the germline V gene. The ends lost 6 bases at V and 3 bases at J; junction bases unmatched: 4. Combining iRepertoire HTBI primers with Arm-PCR of CDR3 regions, the authors built TCR beta libraries. TCRdb reprocessed the multiplex PCR reads via MiXCR and lists one record per CDR3 protein. The sample lists 450,000 to 600,000 distinct CDR3 sequences, roughly 12% occurring once. Time point meaning: newly diagnosed GD, antithyroid drugs for less than 3 months. With RNA extracted from PBMCs as input, the TCR library was made. The sample was also reused in another study, on T cells in Graves' hyperthyroidism and ophthalmopathy.

Material: peripheral blood mononuclear cells (PBMCs), obtained at new diagnosis, from a patient treated with antithyroid drugs. The gene calls are TRBV10-3 and TRBJ2-2; 10 nucleotides match TRBD1. The receptor's source is a man aged 25-45 years with Graves disease. DNA of the CDR3: TGTGCCATCAGACCCGGACAGGGGGACACCGGGGAGCTGTTTTTT. The encoded protein is CAIRPGQGDTGELFF.